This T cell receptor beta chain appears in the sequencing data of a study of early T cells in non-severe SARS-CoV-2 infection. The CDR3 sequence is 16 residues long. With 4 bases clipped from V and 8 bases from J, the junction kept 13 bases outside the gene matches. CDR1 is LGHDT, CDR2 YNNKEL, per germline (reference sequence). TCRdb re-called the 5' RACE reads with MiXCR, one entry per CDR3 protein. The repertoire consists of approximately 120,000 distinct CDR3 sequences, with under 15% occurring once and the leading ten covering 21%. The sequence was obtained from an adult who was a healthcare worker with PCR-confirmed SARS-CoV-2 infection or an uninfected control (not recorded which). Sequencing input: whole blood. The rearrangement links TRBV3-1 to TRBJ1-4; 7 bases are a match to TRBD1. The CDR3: CASSRRMDRLKEKLFF. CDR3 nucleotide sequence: TGTGCCAGCAGCCGACGAATGGACAGGTTGAAAGAAAAACTGTTTTTT.